What follows are 5 T cell receptor beta chains derived from one specimen sequenced in a study of T cell responses to AZD1222 COVID-19 vaccine. Some clones are missing from TCRdb's copy, which holds only in-frame ones; the method was immunoSEQ multiplex PCR. The profile shows some 110,000 clones, 88% of them singletons. Sample: peripheral blood, taken on day 0 of AZD1222 vaccination. These receptor sequences come from an adult in good health.

The chain joins TRBV19 to TRBJ1-3, with D tentatively TRBD1 (6 bases). Trimming pared 5 bases from V and 0 bases from J, leaving 11 bases between. Germline loops: CDR1 LNHDA, CDR2 SQIVND (reference sequence). This CDR3 has 15 residues. The CDR3 DNA follows: TGTGCCAGTAGTCCCGGGACAAGCTCTGGAAACACCATATATTTT. This gives the protein CASSPGTSSGNTIYF. Based on the CDR3 plus reference TRBV19 and TRBJ1-3, the full variable domain is DGGITQSPKYLFRKEGQNVTLSCEQNLNHDAMYWYRQDPGQGLRLIYYSQIVNDFQKGDIAEGYSVSREKKESFPLTVTSAQKNPTAFYLCASSPGTSSGNTIYFGEGSWLTVV.

The chain carries TRBV7-3 and TRBJ2-2, with TRBD1 identical over 7 bases. The CDR3 spans 15 residues. Germline V gives CDR1 SGHTA, CDR2 FQGTGA. With 5 bases clipped from V and 3 bases from J, the junction kept 6 bases outside the gene matches. The CDR3 DNA reads as TGTGCCAGCAGCCCCCGAGACAGGGACACCGGGGAGCTGTTTTTT. Translated, it gives CASSPRDRDTGELFF.

The CDR3 DNA reads TGTGCCAGCAGCCTAACACTAAGGTCCACTGAAGCTTTCTTT. This encodes CASSLTLRSTEAFF. The chain employs TRBV28 and TRBJ1-1; D call uncertain. The V end was cut by 6 bases, the J end by 4 bases, with 15 bases between. The CDR3 contains 14 residues. Germline assignment: CDR1 MDHEN and CDR2 SYDVKM. Full variable domain (outside the CDR3, taken from reference TRBV28 and TRBJ1-1): DVKVTQSSRYLVKRTGEKVFLECVQDMDHENMFWYRQDPGLGLRLIYFSYDVKMKEKGDIPEGYSVSREKKERFSLILESASTNQTSMYLCASSLTLRSTEAFFGQGTRLTVV.

The genes are TRBV6-1 and TRBJ1-4; D is perhaps TRBD1 (6 bases). The CDR3 runs to 14 residues. V was shortened by 1 base and J by 8 bases, with 11 bases between the two germline ends. The germline V gene has CDR1 MNHNS and CDR2 SASEGT. CDR3 sequence reads: CASSEDRVVEKLFF. CDR3 nucleotides: TGTGCCAGCAGTGAAGACAGGGTAGTGGAAAAACTGTTTTTT.

This clone was counted a few times. This chain joins TRBV6-6 and TRBJ1-6, with 7 bases fitting TRBD1. This CDR3 contains 16 residues. The V and J ends lost 6 bases and 5 bases, in that order; junction bases with no gene match: 10. Germline loops: CDR1 MNHNY, CDR2 SVGAGI (reference sequence). The CDR3: CASSRTRQGDNSPLHF. CDR3 bases: TGTGCCAGCAGCCGGACCCGACAGGGTGATAATTCACCCCTCCACTTT.